This entry describes one T cell receptor beta chain. The antigen it recognizes is unknown. No clone much larger than this one lies a single base away; base qualities are absent. Sample time point, as interpreted from the label and publication: newly diagnosed GD, antithyroid drugs for less than 3 months. For both TCR sequencing and RNA sequencing, RNA was extracted from PBMCs using TRIzol. Graves' disease was diagnosed according to American Thyroid Association guidelines. Recruitment of patients was carried out at an endocrinology department in Xi'an, China. Each patient gave approximately 9.7 milliliters of peripheral blood, collected in an EDTA anticoagulant tube. PBMCs were isolated by Ficoll Paque Plus density gradient separation without further T cell sorting. An Agilent 2100 Bioanalyzer and agarose gel were used to check RNA quality, while a NanoDrop 2000 measured RNA concentration. The method was multiplex PCR. The listed sequencing device is Illumina HiSeq 4000. iRepertoire HTBI primers and Arm-PCR amplification of CDR3 regions were used to construct TCR beta libraries. Before sequencing, the PCR products underwent gel purification. As for how the authors treated the data: Gene usage analysis of CDR3 amino acid clonotypes used the roughly 62 TRBV and about 15 TRBJ segments found across samples. Filtered high-quality paired reads were merged into contigs using COPE and FqMerger. BLAST was used to align contigs to the IMGT TRBV, TRBD and TRBJ reference genes, and CDR3 was defined following IMGT. Any clonotype with a frequency above 0.1% was counted as a highly expanded clone. Shannon entropy was used to measure repertoire diversity, and the Gini coefficient was used to measure V-J evenness. A clonotype was considered public if more than one individual shared it. TCRdb reprocessing: public reads trimmed at Q25 with fastp, clones called with MiXCR, in-frame beta chains kept. Here each entry gathers all rows of one CDR3 protein and keeps the most common genes and DNA. The V and J calls follow TCRdb's processing rather than the paper's. This sample lists fewer than 450,000 distinct CDR3 sequences; 15% were detected once. The top ten hold about 8.3% of the sample.

These data originate in a study of regulatory T cells in long-lasting Graves disease (dated by TCRdb to 2020 to 2022). The study in broad terms: Antithyroid drugs had been taken for less than 3 months by newly diagnosed Graves' disease patients. A total of around 35 samples underwent TCR sequencing, from roughly 13 patients with persistent Graves' disease and approximately 20 patients with newly diagnosed Graves' disease. Patients with persistent Graves' disease were compared with patients with newly diagnosed Graves' disease using TCR sequencing and RNA sequencing of peripheral blood. The study was conducted in China and was registered as a clinical trial.

Results the study describes overall, beyond this receptor: Compared with newly diagnosed patients, persistent Graves' disease patients had lower TCR Shannon entropy and fewer highly expanded clones, which suggests clonal expansion. A larger number of public clonotypes was shared among persistent patients (over 2,500) than among newly diagnosed patients (roughly 970). TRBV28, TRBJ1-2 and TRBJ2-5 were preferentially used in persistent disease, while TRBV20-1 and TRBJ2-1 were favored in newly diagnosed disease. Sequencing and analysis were limited to the TCR beta chain. Peripheral blood alone was examined, since thyroid tissue, which constituted the primary lesion, could not be accessed. The authors noted that the small sample size was a limitation that may lower accuracy.

CDR1 is given as GTSNPN and CDR2 as SVGIG, both from the germline V gene (reference sequence). The CDR3 spans 12 residues, from the cysteine through the phenylalanine. Just the 36-base CDR3 DNA is kept, in frame starting at base 1. The V end gives up 3 bases and the J end 3 bases, leaving 0 bases in the junction not matched to a gene. In addition, the sample was reused for a study of T cells in Graves' hyperthyroidism and ophthalmopathy. As the second paper documents: A patient counted as having stable Graves' hyperthyroidism if no progression to ophthalmopathy occurred over 18 months of follow-up. Hyperthyroidism patients were aged 18 to 65 years and newly diagnosed, with disease duration of less than 2 months. Exclusion was applied to patients with uncontrolled infections, other autoimmune diseases, pregnancy or lactation. Clinical symptoms, serum thyroxine and TRAb, thyroid ultrasound, and orbital computed tomography formed the basis for the diagnoses. A first-round RT-PCR of the TCR CDR3 used the HTBI primer set with the Qiagen OneStep RT-PCR kit. Most expanded thyroid clonotypes (frequency above 0.001) were also detected in blood, suggesting blood repertoires may reflect thyroid immune responses. In cross-validation, a model built on a 13 V-J signature told ophthalmopathy apart from stable hyperthyroidism with approximately 90% sensitivity and roughly 81% specificity, and in testing the same model reached 80%/75%. During validation, the model predicted progression to ophthalmopathy a median of roughly six months ahead of onset, with approximately 71% sensitivity and almost 75% specificity. To identify distinguishing TCR V-J signatures, a discovery cohort of around 98 patients was used, comprising under 45 with Graves' ophthalmopathy and around 60 with stable Graves' hyperthyroidism. An independent validation cohort of some 18 hyperthyroidism patients and about 16 patients who later progressed to ophthalmopathy tested prospective prediction of ophthalmopathy. The 100 or so discovery patients were randomly split 7:3 into training and test sets. Thyroid tissue and blood T-cell repertoires from more than 5 Graves' hyperthyroidism patients were also compared in the study. Following sampling, methimazole starting at 30 mg daily was given to hyperthyroidism patients, and high-dose intravenous methylprednisolone was given to ophthalmopathy patients. Libraries were constructed in a second round of multiplex PCR, after which size selection and purification were performed. Paired-end sequencing of the libraries was performed with 100 bp reads on an Illumina HiSeq2000. SOAPnuke was used to process the raw data, throwing out any read that contained adapters or uncalled bases, had a mean Phred below 15, or lacked an exact constant-primer or identifier match. COPE v1.2.5 was used to merge the high-quality paired reads, and each unique nucleotide sequence was defined as a clonotype. Clonotypes were aligned to IMGT TRBV, TRBD and TRBJ reference segments using MiTCR v1.1. The analysis was restricted to V-J combinations with a frequency above 0.0001, which together covered about 99% of the repertoires. A TCS score was defined as the ratio of F50 (clonal expansion) to E x V (chaos), with BLOSUM62-based TCRdist applied between CDR3 peptides within each V-J. Welch's t-statistics and random forest reduced approximately 520 V-J features to 13, which were used in a naive Bayes classifier (R e1071). Sample size was not statistically predetermined, and investigators were not blinded to group allocation. According to the paper, TCR Vbeta CDR3 sequencing was carried out on over 130 peripheral blood samples, which came from fewer than 50 ophthalmopathy, under 85 hyperthyroidism and roughly 17 progressor patients.

The specimen comprised peripheral blood mononuclear cells (PBMCs), sampled at new diagnosis, from a patient treated with antithyroid drugs. This receptor chain uses TRBV30 and TRBJ2-3; TRBD2 matches 7 bases in the middle. The TCR originated in a woman aged 40 to 50 with Graves disease. Donor details come from another sample of the same person, matched by shared clones. The CDR3 region has the sequence CAWRAGTDTQYF. The bases read TGTGCCTGGAGAGCGGGAACAGATACGCAGTATTTT. The CDR3 plus the reference TRBV30 and TRBJ2-3 genes for the other parts give the full variable domain: SQTIHQWPATLVQPVGSPLSLECTVEGTSNPNLYWYRQAAGRGLQLLFYSVGIGQISSEVPQNLSASRPQDRQFILSSKKLLLSDSGFYLCAWRAGTDTQYFGPGTRLTVL.